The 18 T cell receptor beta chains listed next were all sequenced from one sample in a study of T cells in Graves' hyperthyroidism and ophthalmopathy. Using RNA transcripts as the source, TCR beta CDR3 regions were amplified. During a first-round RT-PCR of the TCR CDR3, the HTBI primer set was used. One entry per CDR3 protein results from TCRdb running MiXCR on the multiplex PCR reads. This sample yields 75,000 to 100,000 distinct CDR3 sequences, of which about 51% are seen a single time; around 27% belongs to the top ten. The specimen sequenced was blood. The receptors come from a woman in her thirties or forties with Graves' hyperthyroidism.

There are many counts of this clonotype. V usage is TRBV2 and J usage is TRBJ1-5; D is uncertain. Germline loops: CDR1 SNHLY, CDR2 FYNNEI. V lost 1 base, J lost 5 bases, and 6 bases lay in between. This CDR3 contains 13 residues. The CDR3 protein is CASSEGRDQPQHF. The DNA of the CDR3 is TGTGCCAGCAGTGAAGGTCGGGATCAGCCCCAGCATTTT.

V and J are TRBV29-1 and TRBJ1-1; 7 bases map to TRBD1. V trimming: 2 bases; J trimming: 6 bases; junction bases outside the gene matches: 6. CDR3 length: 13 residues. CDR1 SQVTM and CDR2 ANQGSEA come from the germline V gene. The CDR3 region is CSVERDSHSEAFF. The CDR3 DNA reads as TGCAGCGTTGAACGGGACAGTCACTCTGAAGCTTTCTTT. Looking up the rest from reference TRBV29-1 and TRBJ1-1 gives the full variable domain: SAVISQKPSRDICQRGTSLTIQCQVDSQVTMMFWYRQQPGQSLTLIATANQGSEATYESGFVIDKFPISRPNLTFSTLTVSNMSPEDSSIYLCSVERDSHSEAFFGQGTRLTVV.

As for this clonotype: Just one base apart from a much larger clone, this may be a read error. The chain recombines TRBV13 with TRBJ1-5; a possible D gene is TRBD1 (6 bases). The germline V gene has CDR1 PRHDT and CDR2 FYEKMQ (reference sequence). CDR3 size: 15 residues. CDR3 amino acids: CASSPWTASNQHQHF. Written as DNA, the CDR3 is TGTGCCAGCAGCCCATGGACAGCTAGCAATCAGCACCAGCATTTT.

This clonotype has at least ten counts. The CDR3 DNA sequence: TGCAGTGCTTCCCCTCCGGGAAGTGGCAATCAGCCCCAGCATTTT. Amino acid sequence: CSASPPGSGNQPQHF. The J gene is TRBJ1-5, the V gene TRBV20-1; D remains unclear. The CDR3 contains 15 residues. The V gene's germline CDR1 is DFQATT and CDR2 SNEGSKA (reference sequence). Trimming stripped 5 bases from V and 2 bases from J, with 16 bases between.

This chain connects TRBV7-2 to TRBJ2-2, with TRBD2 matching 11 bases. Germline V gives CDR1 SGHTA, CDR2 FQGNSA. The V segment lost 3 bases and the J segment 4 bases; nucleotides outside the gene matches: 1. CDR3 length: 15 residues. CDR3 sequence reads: CASSFTSGGTGELFF. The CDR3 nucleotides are TGTGCCAGCAGCTTCACTAGCGGGGGCACCGGGGAGCTGTTTTTT.

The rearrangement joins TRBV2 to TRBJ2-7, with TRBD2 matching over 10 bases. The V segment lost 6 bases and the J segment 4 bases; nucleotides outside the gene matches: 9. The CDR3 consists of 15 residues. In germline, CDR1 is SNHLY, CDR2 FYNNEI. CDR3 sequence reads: CASRPRSGRAYEQYF. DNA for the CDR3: TGTGCCAGCAGGCCCCGGAGCGGGAGGGCATACGAGCAGTACTTC.

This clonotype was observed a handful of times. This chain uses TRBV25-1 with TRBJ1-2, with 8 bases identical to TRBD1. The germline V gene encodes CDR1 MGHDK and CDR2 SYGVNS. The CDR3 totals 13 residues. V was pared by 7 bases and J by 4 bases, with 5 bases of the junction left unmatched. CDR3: CASKDRGSYGYTF. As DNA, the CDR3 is TGTGCCAGCAAAGACAGGGGTAGCTATGGCTACACCTTC.

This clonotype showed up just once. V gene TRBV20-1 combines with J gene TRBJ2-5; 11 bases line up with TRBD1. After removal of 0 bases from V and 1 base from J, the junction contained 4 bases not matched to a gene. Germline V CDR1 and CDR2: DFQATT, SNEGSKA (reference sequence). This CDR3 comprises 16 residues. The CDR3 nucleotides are TGCAGTGCTAGAGAGTGGGGGACAGGGGGCCAAGAGACCCAGTACTTC. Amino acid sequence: CSAREWGTGGQETQYF.

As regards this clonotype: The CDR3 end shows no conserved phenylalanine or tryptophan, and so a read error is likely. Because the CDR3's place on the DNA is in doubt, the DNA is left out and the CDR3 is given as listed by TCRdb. The CDR3 loop reads CASSPRTGGYTY. The chain is built from TRBV7-9 and TRBJ1-2; TRBD1 is the table's D call and was not checked against the DNA. Including both end residues, the CDR3 is 12 amino acids long. CDR1 and CDR2 (germline): SEHNR, FQNEAQ (reference sequence).

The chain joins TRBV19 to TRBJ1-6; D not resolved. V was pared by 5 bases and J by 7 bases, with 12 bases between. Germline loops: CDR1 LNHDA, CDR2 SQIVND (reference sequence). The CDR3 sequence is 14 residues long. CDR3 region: CASSRAGYNSPLHF. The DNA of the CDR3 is TGTGCCAGTAGTCGTGCGGGGTACAATTCACCCCTCCACTTT. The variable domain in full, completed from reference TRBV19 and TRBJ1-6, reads DGGITQSPKYLFRKEGQNVTLSCEQNLNHDAMYWYRQDPGQGLRLIYYSQIVNDFQKGDIAEGYSVSREKKESFPLTVTSAQKNPTAFYLCASSRAGYNSPLHFGNGTRLTVT.

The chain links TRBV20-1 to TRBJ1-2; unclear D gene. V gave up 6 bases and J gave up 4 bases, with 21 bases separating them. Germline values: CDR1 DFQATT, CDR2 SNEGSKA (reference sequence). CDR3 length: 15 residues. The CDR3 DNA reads TGCAGTGCCAGCAGTCCTTCGGGCCGGAGCTATGGCTACACCTTC. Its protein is CSASSPSGRSYGYTF.

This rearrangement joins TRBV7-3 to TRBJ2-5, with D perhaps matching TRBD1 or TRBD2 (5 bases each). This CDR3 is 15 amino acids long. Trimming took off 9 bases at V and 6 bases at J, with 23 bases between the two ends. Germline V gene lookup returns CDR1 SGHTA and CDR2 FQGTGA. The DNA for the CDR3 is TGTGCCAGTAGAGGGACCGGGCCTATTGGAAAGACCCAGTACTTC. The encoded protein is CASRGTGPIGKTQYF.

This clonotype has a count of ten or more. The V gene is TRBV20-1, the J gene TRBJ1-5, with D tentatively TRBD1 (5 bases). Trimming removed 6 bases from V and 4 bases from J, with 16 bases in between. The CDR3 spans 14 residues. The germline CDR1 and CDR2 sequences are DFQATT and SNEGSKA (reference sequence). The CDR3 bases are TGCAGTGCCCCCTCCTTGGCAGGGAATCAGCCCCAGCATTTT. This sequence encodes CSAPSLAGNQPQHF.

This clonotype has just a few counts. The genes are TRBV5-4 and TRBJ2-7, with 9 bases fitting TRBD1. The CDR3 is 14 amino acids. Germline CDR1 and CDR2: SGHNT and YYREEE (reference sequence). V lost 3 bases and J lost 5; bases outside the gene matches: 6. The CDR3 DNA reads TGTGCCAGCAGCTCCGGGACAGGGAGGCACGAGCAGTACTTC. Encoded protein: CASSSGTGRHEQYF.

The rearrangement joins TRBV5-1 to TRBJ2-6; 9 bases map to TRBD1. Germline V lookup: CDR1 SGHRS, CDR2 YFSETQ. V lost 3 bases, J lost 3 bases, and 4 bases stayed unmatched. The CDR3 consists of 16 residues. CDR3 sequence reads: CASSSADRGGANVLTF. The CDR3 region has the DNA TGCGCCAGCAGCTCAGCGGACAGGGGTGGGGCCAACGTCCTGACTTTC.

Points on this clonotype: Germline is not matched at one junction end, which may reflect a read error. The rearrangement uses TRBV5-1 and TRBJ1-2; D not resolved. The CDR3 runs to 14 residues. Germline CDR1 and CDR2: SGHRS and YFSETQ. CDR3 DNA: TGTGCCAGCAGCTTGTCCAGCTATAACTATGGCTACACCTTC. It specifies CASSLSSYNYGYTF.

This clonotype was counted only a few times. CDR3 protein: CASSSTGTYEQYF. CDR3 sequence (DNA): TGTGCCAGCAGTTCAACAGGGACCTACGAGCAGTACTTC. V gene TRBV27 combines with J gene TRBJ2-7, with D possibly TRBD1 on 6 matching bases. Germline-derived CDR1 and CDR2 are MNHEY and SMNVEV (reference sequence). The length of the CDR3 is 13 residues. The ends were cut back, 4 bases at V and 2 bases at J, with 9 bases in the middle.

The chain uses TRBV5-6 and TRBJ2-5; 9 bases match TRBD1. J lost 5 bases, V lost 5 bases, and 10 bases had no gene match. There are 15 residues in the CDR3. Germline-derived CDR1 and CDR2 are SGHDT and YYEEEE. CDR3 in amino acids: CASSFDRGVGETQYF. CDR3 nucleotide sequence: TGTGCCAGCAGTTTCGACAGGGGGGTAGGGGAGACCCAGTACTTC.